The clone carrying this TCR beta chain came up once. As yet, its antigen is unknown. With V trimmed by 2 bases and J by 0 bases, 9 bases remained unmatched. The V gene's germline CDR1 is SGDLS and CDR2 YYNGEE. There are 19 residues in the CDR3. The entry originates in a study of cytomegalovirus exposure and HLA in healthy donors. Here immunoSEQ multiplex PCR was the method, and the copy in TCRdb shows in-frame clones only, minus some. The table has approximately 190,000 clones, around 84% seen once. Study outcomes and limitations: With high specificity and sensitivity, the classifier reportedly diagnosed cytomegalovirus status. Among TCR sequences, most were rare, though some public TCRs appeared in many donors. The tendency of first-cohort TCR clusters to co-occur in the 110 or so validation repertoires emerged from a later analysis.

The sequenced material came from PBMCs. This chain uses TRBV9 with TRBJ2-6, with TRBD1 identical over 9 bases. This TCR derives from a man aged 18-30 years in good health and CMV-seropositive. Here the CDR3 reads CASSVAGTGLLSGANVLTF. CDR3 nucleotide sequence: TGTGCCAGCAGCGTCGCCGGGACAGGGCTCCTCTCTGGGGCCAACGTCCTGACTTTC.